This record covers a single TCR beta chain. Authors' methods: Amplification from reference gene primers served as the basis for estimated nucleated cell counts. Only in-frame clones appear in the TCRdb table, and some are missing; sequencing was by immunoSEQ multiplex PCR. That table supplies the V and J calls and clone size; D and trimming were determined from the DNA. The data contain 650,000 to 800,000 clones, 85% to 90% of them singletons. This specimen comes from a study of blood T cell repertoires in COVID-19. Turning to the study itself: COVID-19 samples collected from the United States, Italy and Spain covered acute and convalescent phases.

This CDR3 has 14 amino acids. Deletions cut 3 bases from V and 2 bases from J, with 10 bases between. The germline gives CDR1 SEHNR, CDR2 FQNEAQ (reference sequence). The specimen was peripheral blood. The gene calls are TRBV7-9 and TRBJ1-1; weak D call: TRBD1 (5 bases). This clonotype was sampled from a young woman with acute or convalescent COVID-19. This CDR3 is CASSFKGPNTEAFF. The CDR3 DNA is TGTGCCAGCAGCTTTAAGGGGCCTAACACTGAAGCTTTCTTT.